This TCR beta chain was identified during a study of molecular identifiers for immune sequencing clone quantification. Study-level points and caveats: Clones above 20 RNA copies held over 97% of effector molecules, under 1% in naive cells. Underestimated sizes of highly expanded clones could result from identical TCR molecules that share a barcode.

The authors gated naive CD8 T cells as CD8+CD4-CCR7+CD45RA+ for sorting. Preparation methods for the bulk TCR libraries were those previously described, with listed TCR primers. TCRdb recomputed calls from the PCR reads with MiXCR, one row per CDR3 protein. The sample lists 490,000 or so distinct CDR3 sequences; about 22% were seen once. Germline CDR1 is LGHNA and CDR2 is YNFKEQ. The CDR3 contains 17 residues. V was clipped by 1 base and J by 4 bases, with 14 bases between them. This clonotype was seen at least ten times. Its matching antigen is unknown. What was sequenced was naive CD8+ T cells from blood, with Jurkat cell RNA spiked in. Subset meaning: FACS-sorted CD8+CD4-CCR7+CD45RA+ naive T cells. The chain couples TRBV4-2 to TRBJ1-6; D remains ambiguous. This receptor was identified in a human donor in good health. Some libraries in this study had Jurkat cell RNA spiked in. The CDR3 DNA reads TGTGCCAGCAGCCAAGTCTCGGCCGACGTTTATAATTCACCCCTCCACTTT. Residues: CASSQVSADVYNSPLHF.